This TCR beta chain appears in the sequencing data of a study of blood T cell repertoires in COVID-19. About the study: COVID-19 samples, acute and convalescent, were from the United States, Italy and Spain.

Using immunoSEQ multiplex PCR, the repertoire was profiled, and TCRdb retains in-frame clones only, with some absent. The data show 210,000 or so clones, 65% to 80% seen once. This clone was seen repeatedly, ten times or more. Germline values: CDR1 MNHEY, CDR2 SVGAGI. With V trimmed by 7 bases and J by 1 base, 6 bases remained unmatched. CDR3 length equals 14 residues. Sequencing input: peripheral blood. The sequence was collected from a man aged 50-59 years who had recovered from COVID-19. The chain joins TRBV6-5 to TRBJ1-1; 7 nucleotides agree with TRBD1. CDR3 sequence: CASTPTGWNTEAFF. DNA for the CDR3: TGTGCCAGCACCCCGACAGGGTGGAACACTGAAGCTTTCTTT.